In its sample, the clone carrying this T cell receptor beta chain was seen many times. The donor group consisted entirely of healthy Caucasians. TCRdb recomputed calls from the 5' RACE reads with MiXCR, one row per CDR3 protein. This sample has some 460,000 distinct CDR3 sequences; 12% to 15% occur once, and the top ten carry 0.4% to 0.55%. This sample was taken from a study of identical twins. The junction had 7 bases not matched to a gene; V was cut back by 5 bases and J by 7 bases. This CDR3 has 14 residues. Germline lookup yields CDR1 SGHRS and CDR2 YFSETQ. These records were also assigned to another study, of yellow fever vaccine responses in identical twins.

The sequenced material came from CD4+ T cells sorted from blood. The J gene is TRBJ2-3, the V gene TRBV5-1; 10 bases map to TRBD2. The clonotype originates from a woman under 30 in good health. The CDR3 DNA sequence: TGCGCCAGCAGTTACCCTAGCGGGAGAAATACGCAGTATTTT. Its translation is CASSYPSGRNTQYF.